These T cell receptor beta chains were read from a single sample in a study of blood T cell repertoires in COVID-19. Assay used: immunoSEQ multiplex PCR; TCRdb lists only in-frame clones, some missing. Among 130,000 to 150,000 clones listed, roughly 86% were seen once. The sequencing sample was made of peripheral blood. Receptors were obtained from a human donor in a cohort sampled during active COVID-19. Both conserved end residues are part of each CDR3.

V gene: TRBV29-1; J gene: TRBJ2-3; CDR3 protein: CSVDASGTTDTQYF
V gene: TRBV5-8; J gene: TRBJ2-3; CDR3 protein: CASSFSRTFGDTQYF
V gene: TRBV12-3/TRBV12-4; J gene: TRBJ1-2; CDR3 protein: CASTQGGGYTF
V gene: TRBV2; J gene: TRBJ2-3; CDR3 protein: CASSTYSGRVPDTQYF
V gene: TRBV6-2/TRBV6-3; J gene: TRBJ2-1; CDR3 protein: CASSPRDFSNEQFF
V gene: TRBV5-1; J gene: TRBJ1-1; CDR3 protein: CASSFSRVGTEAFF
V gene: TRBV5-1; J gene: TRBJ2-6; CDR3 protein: CASSPGLQGTNVLTF
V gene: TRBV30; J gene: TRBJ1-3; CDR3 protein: CAWRGQGGNTIYF
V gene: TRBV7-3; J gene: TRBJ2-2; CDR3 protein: CASSLGQGRAGELFF
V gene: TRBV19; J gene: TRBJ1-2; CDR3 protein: CASSIDREGNYGYTF
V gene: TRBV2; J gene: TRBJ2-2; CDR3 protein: CASSLMGLAGDTGELFF
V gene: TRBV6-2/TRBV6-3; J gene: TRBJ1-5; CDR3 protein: CASSYRVGGLLADQPQHF
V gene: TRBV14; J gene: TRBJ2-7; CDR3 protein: CASSQQAQGYEQYF
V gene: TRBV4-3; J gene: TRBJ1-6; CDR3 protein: CASSQDRGGTSDSPLHF
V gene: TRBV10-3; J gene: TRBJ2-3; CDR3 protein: CAIKSEGTSRDTQYF
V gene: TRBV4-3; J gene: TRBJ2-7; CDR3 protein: CASSHSATGESYEQYF
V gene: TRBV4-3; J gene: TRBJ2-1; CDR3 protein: CASSQDLRGGAGGEQFF
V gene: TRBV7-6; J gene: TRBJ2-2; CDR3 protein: CASSPQDNTGELFF